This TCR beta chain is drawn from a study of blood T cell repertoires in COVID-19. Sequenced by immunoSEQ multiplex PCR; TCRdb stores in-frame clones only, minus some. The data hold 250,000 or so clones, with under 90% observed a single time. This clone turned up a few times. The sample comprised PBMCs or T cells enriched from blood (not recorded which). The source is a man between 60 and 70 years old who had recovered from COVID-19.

CDR3 in DNA: TGTGCCAGCAGCAGATGGACAGGGGGATATGGCTACACCTTC. Translating gives CASSRWTGGYGYTF. V and J are TRBV7-2 and TRBJ1-2; 10 nucleotides line up with TRBD1. Germline trimming cut 5 bases from V and 5 bases from J; bases unmatched to any gene: 5. The CDR3 is 14 residues long. CDR1 is SGHTA, CDR2 FQGNSA, per germline.